This T cell receptor beta chain was sequenced in a study of response to subunit inactivated influenza vaccine. This clonotype occurred a few times. TCRdb used MiXCR to reprocess the RT-PCR reads, holding one entry per CDR3 protein. The table has about half a million distinct CDR3 sequences, around 25% seen once. V was trimmed by 5 bases and J by 6 bases, leaving 13 bases between them. The CDR3 contains 14 residues. This sample comprised CD4+ T cells sorted from PBMCs, obtained 5 days after vaccination. This chain links TRBV12-3 or TRBV12-4 with TRBJ2-2; D uncertain. The receptor was derived from a middle-aged man who received an inactivated influenza vaccine. CDR3 loop: CASSPHGRAGELFF. Here the CDR3 DNA reads TGTGCCAGCAGTCCCCATGGACGTGCCGGGGAGCTGTTTTTT.